A selection of T cell receptor beta chains follows, all from one sample in a study of cytomegalovirus exposure and HLA in healthy donors. Profiling relied on immunoSEQ multiplex PCR, and the TCRdb table lists in-frame clones only, not all of them. Here the sample spans about 140,000 clones, approximately 84% being singletons. The sample comprised PBMCs. Receptor source: a man in his thirties or forties in good health and CMV-seropositive. Both conserved end residues are part of each CDR3. D genes are given only for firm matches. Only some rows state a clone size, as once, few, many or a class for expanded clones.

v_gene: TRBV28
j_gene: TRBJ2-1
d_gene: TRBD2
len: 15
abundance: -
CDR3nt: TGTGCCAGCAGCTTCGAAATGAGCGGGAGTTTTGAGCAGTTCTTC
CDR3aa: CASSFEMSGSFEQFF

v_gene: TRBV28
j_gene: TRBJ1-4
d_gene: -
len: 16
abundance: once
CDR3nt: TGTGCCAGCAGTTTTTCAACAAGGGGCAGCGGGGAAAAACTGTTTTTT
CDR3aa: CASSFSTRGSGEKLFF

v_gene: TRBV25-1
j_gene: TRBJ2-7
d_gene: -
len: 12
abundance: once
CDR3nt: TGTGCCAGCAGTGGAGCGCCCAACGAGCAGTACTTC
CDR3aa: CASSGAPNEQYF

v_gene: TRBV9
j_gene: TRBJ2-3
d_gene: TRBD2
len: 15
abundance: few
CDR3nt: TGTGCCAGCAGCGTAAGGCGGGGGGGCACAGATACGCAGTATTTT
CDR3aa: CASSVRRGGTDTQYF

v_gene: TRBV28
j_gene: TRBJ2-1
d_gene: TRBD1
len: 15
abundance: once
CDR3nt: TGTGCCAGCAGCACCATCGGACAGGGGTGGGGTGAGCAGTTCTTC
CDR3aa: CASSTIGQGWGEQFF

v_gene: TRBV7-9
j_gene: TRBJ2-7
d_gene: TRBD1
len: 15
abundance: once
CDR3nt: TGTGCCAGCAGCCCCCGGGACAGGAGCTCCTACGAGCAGTACTTC
CDR3aa: CASSPRDRSSYEQYF

v_gene: TRBV5-4
j_gene: TRBJ2-5
d_gene: -
len: 13
abundance: once
CDR3nt: TGTGCCAGCAGCTTAGGACAGCAAGAGACCCAGTACTTC
CDR3aa: CASSLGQQETQYF

v_gene: TRBV7-3
j_gene: TRBJ1-1
d_gene: -
len: 14
abundance: few
CDR3nt: TGTGCCAGCAGCTCCGGGACTCTGTACACTGAAGCTTTCTTT
CDR3aa: CASSSGTLYTEAFF

v_gene: TRBV4-1
j_gene: TRBJ2-3
d_gene: -
len: 17
abundance: -
CDR3nt: TGCGCCAGCAGCCAAGTCCGGGACACTCACAGCACAGATACGCAGTATTTT
CDR3aa: CASSQVRDTHSTDTQYF

v_gene: TRBV18
j_gene: TRBJ2-2
d_gene: TRBD1
len: 14
abundance: -
CDR3nt: TGTGCCAGCTCACGTCAGGGGGAAACCGGGGAGCTGTTTTTT
CDR3aa: CASSRQGETGELFF

v_gene: TRBV7-3
j_gene: TRBJ2-1
d_gene: TRBD2
len: 16
abundance: -
CDR3nt: TGTGCCAGCAGCTTAACGGGACTAGCGGGGGGTAGTGAGCAGTTCTTC
CDR3aa: CASSLTGLAGGSEQFF

v_gene: TRBV6-1
j_gene: TRBJ2-3
d_gene: TRBD1
len: 14
abundance: -
CDR3nt: TGTGCCAGCAGGATGGACAGGGGGCGAGATACGCAGTATTTT
CDR3aa: CASRMDRGRDTQYF

v_gene: TRBV6-6
j_gene: TRBJ1-3
d_gene: TRBD1
len: 15
abundance: -
CDR3nt: TGTGCCAGCAGTTACCGGACAGGGTTTGAAAACACCATATATTTT
CDR3aa: CASSYRTGFENTIYF

v_gene: TRBV18
j_gene: TRBJ1-3
d_gene: -
len: 14
abundance: -
CDR3nt: TGTGCCAGCTCAACAGGTTTGCACGGAAACACCATATATTTT
CDR3aa: CASSTGLHGNTIYF

v_gene: TRBV5-1
j_gene: TRBJ1-3
d_gene: TRBD1
len: 15
abundance: -
CDR3nt: TGCGCCAGCAGCATCGGACAGGACTCTGGAAACACCATATATTTT
CDR3aa: CASSIGQDSGNTIYF

v_gene: TRBV6-5
j_gene: TRBJ2-7
d_gene: TRBD1
len: 13
abundance: -
CDR3nt: TGTGCCAGCAGTTCCGTACAGGGGAACGAGCAGTACTTC
CDR3aa: CASSSVQGNEQYF

v_gene: TRBV19
j_gene: TRBJ2-3
d_gene: TRBD2
len: 16
abundance: -
CDR3nt: TGTGCCAGTAGTATACCCCCTGGCGGGGGGTCAGATACGCAGTATTTT
CDR3aa: CASSIPPGGGSDTQYF

v_gene: TRBV7-6
j_gene: TRBJ2-2
d_gene: TRBD2
len: 19
abundance: once
CDR3nt: TGTGCCAGCAGCTTGACTAGCGGGGTCCTTCTTAAAAACACCGGGGAGCTGTTTTTT
CDR3aa: CASSLTSGVLLKNTGELFF

v_gene: TRBV11-2
j_gene: TRBJ2-7
d_gene: -
len: 14
abundance: once
CDR3nt: TGTGCCAGCAGCTTACAAGGGGCTCGGTACGAGCAGTACTTC
CDR3aa: CASSLQGARYEQYF

v_gene: TRBV10-3
j_gene: TRBJ1-2
d_gene: -
len: 13
abundance: -
CDR3nt: TGTGCCATCAGGGAGAGGGTAACTAGTGGCTACACCTTC
CDR3aa: CAIRERVTSGYTF

v_gene: TRBV29-1
j_gene: TRBJ2-1
d_gene: -
len: 13
abundance: -
CDR3nt: TGCAGCGTTGAAGGTATACAAAAGAATGAGCAGTTCTTC
CDR3aa: CSVEGIQKNEQFF

v_gene: TRBV5-1
j_gene: TRBJ2-1
d_gene: TRBD1
len: 15
abundance: -
CDR3nt: TGCGCCAGCAGCTGGGGGGACAGGAGCTACAATGAGCAGTTCTTC
CDR3aa: CASSWGDRSYNEQFF

v_gene: TRBV7-9
j_gene: TRBJ2-1
d_gene: TRBD1
len: 15
abundance: -
CDR3nt: TGTGCCAGCAGCCCTGTGGGACAGGCGTGGAATGAGCAGTTCTTC
CDR3aa: CASSPVGQAWNEQFF

v_gene: TRBV5-6
j_gene: TRBJ1-2
d_gene: -
len: 18
abundance: -
CDR3nt: TGTGCCAGCAGCCCAAACGGGGGGCGCATTATTCGAAGCTATGGCTACACCTTC
CDR3aa: CASSPNGGRIIRSYGYTF

v_gene: TRBV29-1
j_gene: TRBJ1-2
d_gene: -
len: 15
abundance: -
CDR3nt: TGCAGCGTTGAAGAGCTGGGGCGGTCTCCCTATGGCTACACCTTC
CDR3aa: CSVEELGRSPYGYTF

v_gene: TRBV5-5
j_gene: TRBJ2-3
d_gene: -
len: 14
abundance: -
CDR3nt: TGTGCCAGCAGCTCCTACGGGAACACAGATACGCAGTATTTT
CDR3aa: CASSSYGNTDTQYF

v_gene: TRBV7-9
j_gene: TRBJ1-2
d_gene: -
len: 13
abundance: -
CDR3nt: TGTGCCAGCAGCACTAACCCCGACTATGGCTACACCTTC
CDR3aa: CASSTNPDYGYTF

v_gene: TRBV21-1
j_gene: TRBJ2-5
d_gene: -
len: 16
abundance: once
CDR3nt: TGTGCCAGCAGCAAAAGACAGGGAATCGGCCAAGAGACCCAGTACTTC
CDR3aa: CASSKRQGIGQETQYF

v_gene: TRBV5-6
j_gene: TRBJ2-5
d_gene: TRBD1
len: 16
abundance: -
CDR3nt: TGTGCCAGCAGCTTTAAGACAGGGGCGATCCAAGAGACCCAGTACTTC
CDR3aa: CASSFKTGAIQETQYF

v_gene: TRBV27
j_gene: TRBJ2-3
d_gene: -
len: 13
abundance: -
CDR3nt: TGTGCCAGCAGTACCGCTAATACAGATACGCAGTATTTT
CDR3aa: CASSTANTDTQYF

v_gene: TRBV7-3
j_gene: TRBJ2-7
d_gene: TRBD2
len: 14
abundance: -
CDR3nt: TGTGCCAGCAGTGCGGGGGGGGGCTCCTACGAGCAGTACTTC
CDR3aa: CASSAGGGSYEQYF

v_gene: TRBV11-2
j_gene: TRBJ2-1
d_gene: TRBD2
len: 18
abundance: -
CDR3nt: TGTGCCAGCAGCTTAGGCCCGACGACTAGCGGGAGGGGCAATGAGCAGTTCTTC
CDR3aa: CASSLGPTTSGRGNEQFF

v_gene: TRBV9
j_gene: TRBJ2-2
d_gene: -
len: 19
abundance: once
CDR3nt: TGTGCCAGCAGCGTAGAGAGCGGAGGTGTTCAAGGGAACACCGGGGAGCTGTTTTTT
CDR3aa: CASSVESGGVQGNTGELFF

v_gene: TRBV7-2
j_gene: TRBJ1-5
d_gene: TRBD1
len: 13
abundance: -
CDR3nt: TGTGCCAGCAGCTCCAGGGGGAATCAGCCCCAGCATTTT
CDR3aa: CASSSRGNQPQHF

v_gene: TRBV28
j_gene: TRBJ2-5
d_gene: -
len: 16
abundance: -
CDR3nt: TGTGCCAGCAGTTTTGGTGGGGCTGGAAGACAAGAGACCCAGTACTTC
CDR3aa: CASSFGGAGRQETQYF

v_gene: TRBV25-1
j_gene: TRBJ2-2
d_gene: TRBD2
len: 17
abundance: once
CDR3nt: TGTGCCAGCAGTGCCACCGTAGGACTAGCAGGCACCGGGGAGCTGTTTTTT
CDR3aa: CASSATVGLAGTGELFF

v_gene: TRBV5-1
j_gene: TRBJ2-1
d_gene: -
len: 14
abundance: -
CDR3nt: TGCGCCAGCAGCTTGGAGAGCTCCTACAATGAGCAGTTCTTC
CDR3aa: CASSLESSYNEQFF

v_gene: TRBV11-3
j_gene: TRBJ2-3
d_gene: -
len: 14
abundance: once
CDR3nt: TGTGCCAGCAGCTTAGGTCGGGAGACAGATACGCAGTATTTT
CDR3aa: CASSLGRETDTQYF

v_gene: TRBV7-4
j_gene: TRBJ1-5
d_gene: TRBD1
len: 17
abundance: few
CDR3nt: TGTGCCAGCAGCTCCGCCGCTCAACAGGGGTGTAGGCAGCCCCAGCATTTT
CDR3aa: CASSSAAQQGCRQPQHF

v_gene: TRBV18
j_gene: TRBJ2-7
d_gene: -
len: 12
abundance: -
CDR3nt: TGTGCCAGCTCACCGAGCTCCTACGAGCAGTACTTC
CDR3aa: CASSPSSYEQYF

v_gene: TRBV5-4
j_gene: TRBJ2-1
d_gene: -
len: 15
abundance: -
CDR3nt: TGTGCCAGCAGCTTGGAAGCGGCGGGGTACAATGAGCAGTTCTTC
CDR3aa: CASSLEAAGYNEQFF

v_gene: TRBV28
j_gene: TRBJ2-6
d_gene: -
len: 15
abundance: few
CDR3nt: TGTGCCAGCAAAATGGGAGACTCTGGGGCCAACGTCCTGACTTTC
CDR3aa: CASKMGDSGANVLTF

v_gene: TRBV7-9
j_gene: TRBJ2-3
d_gene: -
len: 14
abundance: -
CDR3nt: TGTGCCAGCAGCCCCCCTTTGGCCACAGATACGCAGTATTTT
CDR3aa: CASSPPLATDTQYF

v_gene: TRBV10-3
j_gene: TRBJ2-5
d_gene: TRBD1
len: 14
abundance: -
CDR3nt: TGTGCCATCAGGCCCGGGACAGGTCAAGAGACCCAGTACTTC
CDR3aa: CAIRPGTGQETQYF

v_gene: TRBV7-6
j_gene: TRBJ2-2
d_gene: TRBD1
len: 16
abundance: -
CDR3nt: TGTGCCAGCAGCAGAACAGGGGGCGAGGACACCGGGGAGCTGTTTTTT
CDR3aa: CASSRTGGEDTGELFF

v_gene: TRBV30
j_gene: TRBJ1-2
d_gene: -
len: 14
abundance: -
CDR3nt: TGTGCCTGGGGAAGAGGCAGTACTAACTATGGCTACACCTTC
CDR3aa: CAWGRGSTNYGYTF

v_gene: TRBV6-6
j_gene: TRBJ2-1
d_gene: TRBD1
len: 15
abundance: -
CDR3nt: TGTGCCAGCAGTTACCGAAAACAGGGGTCATGGGAGCAGTTCTTC
CDR3aa: CASSYRKQGSWEQFF

v_gene: TRBV6-1
j_gene: TRBJ1-2
d_gene: -
len: 14
abundance: -
CDR3nt: TGTGCCAGCAGTGAAGATCACAGTAACTATGGCTACACCTTC
CDR3aa: CASSEDHSNYGYTF

v_gene: TRBV5-4
j_gene: TRBJ1-2
d_gene: TRBD1
len: 15
abundance: -
CDR3nt: TGTGCCAGCAGCCGGGGACAGGGACCTAACTATGGCTACACCTTC
CDR3aa: CASSRGQGPNYGYTF

v_gene: TRBV19
j_gene: TRBJ1-6
d_gene: -
len: 11
abundance: -
CDR3nt: TGTGCCAGTAGTCAAAATTCACCCCTCCACTTT
CDR3aa: CASSQNSPLHF

v_gene: TRBV27
j_gene: TRBJ2-3
d_gene: TRBD2
len: 13
abundance: -
CDR3nt: TGTGCCAGCAGTTGGGCGGGGGGGGATACGCAGTATTTT
CDR3aa: CASSWAGGDTQYF

v_gene: TRBV19
j_gene: TRBJ2-3
d_gene: TRBD2
len: 15
abundance: -
CDR3nt: TGTGCCAGTAGTAGACTAGCGGGAGAGACAGATACGCAGTATTTT
CDR3aa: CASSRLAGETDTQYF

v_gene: TRBV28
j_gene: TRBJ1-1
d_gene: -
len: 17
abundance: few
CDR3nt: TGTGCCAGCAGTTTACCCTGGCCTGGGCAGGGCTACGCTGAAGCTTTCTTT
CDR3aa: CASSLPWPGQGYAEAFF